This T cell receptor (beta chain) was sequenced during a study of blood T cell repertoires in COVID-19. In the authors' workflow: Using reference gene primer amplification, nucleated cell counts were estimated. Repertoires were generated with immunoSEQ multiplex PCR, while TCRdb's copy carries only in-frame clones and drops some. That table gives V, J and clone size, and the DNA gave D and trimming. The profile covers about 280,000 clones, with about 90% appearing a single time and 1.7% taken by the ten largest. Everyone who took part was about 18 to 90 years old, and they came from 20 to 25 US areas. This TCR derives from a young woman with acute COVID-19. Source material: PBMCs or T cells enriched from blood (not recorded which).

CDR3 residues: CATSAKRVFGDTQYF. The CDR3 bases are TGTGCCACCAGTGCGAAGCGGGTATTTGGAGATACGCAGTATTTT. The rearrangement joins TRBV24-1 to TRBJ2-3; the D gene is possibly TRBD2 (6 bases). Trimming removed 5 bases at V and 5 bases at J, with 16 bases between. Germline lookup yields CDR1 KGHDR and CDR2 SFDVKD. The length of the CDR3 is 15 residues.